This T cell receptor beta chain is from a study of CD8+ T cells in alopecia areata. Whole-study context: The study gave treated patients oral tofacitinib at 5 to 10 mg twice daily. For 6 to 18 months, tofacitinib was taken, and 6 months off drug followed.

cDNA serving as the sequencing template came from extracted, reverse transcribed RNA. The protocol was immunoSEQ multiplex PCR, while the TCRdb copy is restricted to in-frame clones and leaves out a portion. The table has 180,000 or so clones, approximately 53% seen once. Treatment defined: oral pan-JAK inhibitor, 5-10 mg twice daily. Alopecia areata patients provided lesional scalp punch biopsies and peripheral blood. There are a few counts of this clone. The germline gives CDR1 SQVTM, CDR2 ANQGSEA. V lost 2 bases, J lost 12 bases, and 14 bases lay in between. The CDR3 sequence is 12 residues long. The receptor comes from a human donor with alopecia areata. The chain links TRBV29-1 to TRBJ2-1; perhaps TRBD1 as D (5 bases). The specimen comprised CD8+ T cells sorted from blood, sampled at week 24, from a patient treated with tofacitinib. The chain's CDR3 is CSVEPREIGQFF. The CDR3 DNA follows: TGCAGCGTTGAACCCAGGGAAATTGGGCAGTTCTTC.